This TCR beta chain appears in the sequencing data of a study of human T cells and chemical hapten exposure. Time point defined: patch test 2, 6 weeks after DPC sensitization. Treatment denoted: therapeutic diphenylcyclopropenone sensitization with weekly scalp DPC. Donors were 18 to 70-year-old alopecia patients suitable for DPC. Someone pulled total RNA out of unfractionated whole blood. Whole-study results and caveats: Positively correlated with patch test score were the counts of PT1 expanded TCRs.

Trimming took 3 bases from V and 7 from J, leaving 10 bases between them. Per the germline V gene, CDR1 is SGHTA and CDR2 is FQGNSA. The CDR3 contains 12 residues. This clonotype showed up many times. Its antigen is unknown. TCRdb reprocessed the RACE reads via MiXCR and lists one record per CDR3 protein. The sample records 89,000 or so distinct CDR3 sequences, less than 8.5% being singletons. The material was whole blood, obtained in connection with sensitization to the hapten diphenylcyclopropenone (DPC). This chain joins TRBV7-2 and TRBJ2-7; no definite D call. The sequence was collected from a woman in her 30s with alopecia areata. Some clones in this sample may be carry-over from other donors' samples. The CDR3 DNA sequence: TGTGCCAGCAGCTTCGGGTTCTCAGAGCAGTACTTC. Residues: CASSFGFSEQYF.